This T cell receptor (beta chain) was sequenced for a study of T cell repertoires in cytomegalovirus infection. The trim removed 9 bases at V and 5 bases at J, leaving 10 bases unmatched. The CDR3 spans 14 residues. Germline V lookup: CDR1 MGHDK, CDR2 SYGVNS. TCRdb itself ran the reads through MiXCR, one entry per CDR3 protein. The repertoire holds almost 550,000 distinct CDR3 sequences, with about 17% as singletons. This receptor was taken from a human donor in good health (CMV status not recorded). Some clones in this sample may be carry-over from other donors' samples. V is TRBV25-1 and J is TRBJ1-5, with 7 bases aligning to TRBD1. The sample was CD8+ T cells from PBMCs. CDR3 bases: TGTGCCAGGGATTCGGACAGGTCCGATCAGCCCCAGCATTTT. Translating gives CARDSDRSDQPQHF.